This T cell receptor (beta chain) was identified during a study of blood T cells in healthy people across ages. Whole-study findings and limits: The study could not conclusively compare naive and antigen-experienced cells, given its unsorted PBMCs.

The use of a sample-barcoded 5' primer and a J-beta primer mix characterized a second PCR of roughly 7 to 11 cycles. TCRdb re-analysed the 5' RACE reads in MiXCR, keeping a single row per CDR3 protein. Among approximately 1,100,000 distinct CDR3 sequences, more than 40% were seen once, and the ten largest hold approximately 20%. From germline, CDR1 is KGHDR and CDR2 SFDVKD. The CDR3 loop spans 15 amino acids. To note about this clonotype: Antigen unknown. One end of the junction is discordant with germline, which a read error may explain.

Each sample yielded at least 5.5 micrograms of PBMC total RNA. The rearrangement joins TRBV24-1 to TRBJ2-6; no definite D call. Input material: blood. This receptor was taken from a woman between 55 and 75 years old in good health. The CDR3 is CAASDSPSGANVLTF. CDR3 DNA sequence: TGTGCCGCCAGTGATTCCCCCTCTGGGGCCAACGTCCTGACTTTC.